The 2 T cell receptor beta chains listed next were all sequenced from one sample in a study of blood T cell repertoires in COVID-19. The protocol was immunoSEQ multiplex PCR, while the TCRdb copy is restricted to in-frame clones and leaves out a portion. The sample shows tens of thousands of clones, around 84% of them seen only once. Sequenced input: peripheral blood. The receptors were sampled from a woman of 80 years or more in a cohort sampled during active or convalescent COVID-19.

This clone occurred a few times. This rearrangement joins TRBV27 to TRBJ1-1; 7 nucleotides match TRBD1. In germline, CDR1 is MNHEY, CDR2 SMNVEV (reference sequence). This CDR3 has 14 amino acids. V trimming: 8 bases; J trimming: 1 base; junction bases outside the gene matches: 7. CDR3 in DNA: TGTGCCAGCTCCGACCGGGACAGGAACACTGAAGCTTTCTTT. This gives the protein CASSDRDRNTEAFF.

This clone showed up just once. The genes are TRBV5-1 and TRBJ2-5; 7 bases align to TRBD1. Trimming removed 2 bases from V and 2 bases from J; junction bases left unmatched: 6. This CDR3 is 15 amino acids long. Germline CDR1 reads SGHRS; CDR2 reads YFSETQ. CDR3 nucleotide sequence: TGCGCCAGCAGCTTCGGACAGGTCGATCAAGAGACCCAGTACTTC. Translation gives CASSFGQVDQETQYF.